The 21 T cell receptor beta chains given below trace back to one sample, sequenced in a study of identical twins. MiXCR, applied by TCRdb to the 5' RACE reads, yields one record per CDR3 protein. The sample has around 1.7 million distinct CDR3 sequences, about 32% seen once. The material sequenced was cord blood. The origin of the receptors is a newborn girl in good health.

This clonotype was seen many times. CDR3 sequence: CSASAGSYEQYF. The CDR3 DNA follows: TGCAGTGCTAGCGCGGGTTCCTACGAGCAGTACTTC. The V and J genes are TRBV20-1 and TRBJ2-7, with a tentative D call TRBD2 (5 bases). The CDR3 consists of 12 residues. V was cut by 3 bases and J by 1 base, with 7 bases left in between. Germline lookup yields CDR1 DFQATT and CDR2 SNEGSKA (reference sequence).

The gene calls are TRBV20-1 and TRBJ2-5, with a possible D match to TRBD1 (5 bases). Germline V CDR1 and CDR2: DFQATT, SNEGSKA (reference sequence). This CDR3 spans 15 amino acids. V was trimmed by 8 bases and J by 1 base, leaving 20 bases between them. CDR3 bases: TGCAGTCCACACCGACAGCGACCTACCCAAGAGACCCAGTACTTC. This codes for CSPHRQRPTQETQYF.

V usage is TRBV2 and J usage is TRBJ2-3; the D call may be TRBD1 or TRBD2 (5 bases each). Germline CDR1 and CDR2: SNHLY and FYNNEI. CDR3 length equals 13 residues. Trimming stripped 8 bases from V and 5 bases from J, with 14 bases between. This CDR3 reads CASGVRGGDTQYF. The CDR3 DNA reads TGTGCCAGCGGGGTGAGGGGCGGAGATACGCAGTATTTT.

CDR3 region: CAIGKYTGVRATQYF. CDR3 in DNA: TGTGCCATCGGGAAATACACAGGGGTACGGGCTACGCAGTATTTT. This chain links TRBV10-3 with TRBJ2-3; 7 nucleotides align to TRBD1. The J segment lost 8 bases and the V segment lost 8 bases, leaving 16 bases of the junction unmatched. CDR1 and CDR2 (germline): ENHRY, SYGVKD. This CDR3 has 15 amino acids.

This clonotype was picked up a small number of times. The gene calls are TRBV10-3 and TRBJ2-3; the D gene could be TRBD1 or TRBD2 (5 bases each). The V gene lost 4 bases and the J gene lost 8 bases, with 16 bases spanning the gap. The CDR3 length is 14 residues. The germline CDR1 and CDR2 sequences are ENHRY and SYGVKD. DNA for the CDR3: TGTGCCATCAGTGGGACTCGTGTTGGGGGTACGCAGTATTTT. As protein: CAISGTRVGGTQYF.

The chain links TRBV14 to TRBJ2-1; TRBD2 matches 7 bases. The germline gives CDR1 SGHDN, CDR2 FVKESK. The CDR3 is 15 residues long. V shed 2 bases, J shed 4 bases, and the junction held 5 bases outside the gene matches. DNA of the CDR3: TGTGCCAGCAGCCAATGGAGGGAGGGGTACAATGAGCAGTTCTTC. The encoded protein is CASSQWREGYNEQFF. Together with reference TRBV14 and TRBJ2-1, the CDR3 gives the full variable domain: EAGVTQFPSHSVIEKGQTVTLRCDPISGHDNLYWYRRVMGKEIKFLLHFVKESKQDESGMPNNRFLAERTGGTYSTLKVQPAELEDSGVYFCASSQWREGYNEQFFGPGTRLTVL.

CDR3 sequence reads: CASSGRTLSGANVLTF. The DNA of the CDR3 is TGTGCCAGCAGTGGACGTACCCTCTCTGGGGCCAACGTCCTGACTTTC. The chain couples TRBV6-1 to TRBJ2-6, with D unclear. The CDR3 is 16 amino acids. In germline, CDR1 is MNHNS, CDR2 SASEGT. V was trimmed by 4 bases and J by 0 bases, leaving 10 bases between them.

The CDR3 loop is CASSPRLVGPRETQYF. The DNA for the CDR3 is TGTGCCAGCAGTCCGAGACTAGTAGGCCCGAGGGAGACCCAGTACTTC. The chain couples TRBV12-3 or TRBV12-4 to TRBJ2-5, with D possibly being TRBD2 (6 bases). The CDR3 runs 16 residues. V lost 5 bases, J lost 5 bases, and 21 bases lay in between.

This clonotype was detected a few times. The chain combines TRBV20-1 with TRBJ1-4, with 7 positions matching TRBD1. The junction had 3 bases not matched to a gene; V was cut back by 4 bases and J by 10 bases. The CDR3 loop spans 11 amino acids. Germline loops: CDR1 DFQATT, CDR2 SNEGSKA (reference sequence). The CDR3: CSATWTGKLFF. CDR3 DNA: TGCAGTGCTACATGGACAGGAAAACTGTTTTTT.

This chain joins TRBV20-1 and TRBJ2-3, with TRBD2 as a possible D gene (5 bases). Germline loops: CDR1 DFQATT, CDR2 SNEGSKA (reference sequence). V was pared by 1 base and J by 2 bases, with 13 bases between. CDR3 length equals 15 residues. CDR3: CSARVPLAFTDTQYF. As DNA, the CDR3 is TGCAGTGCTAGAGTTCCGCTAGCTTTCACAGATACGCAGTATTTT.

The chain joins TRBV7-9 to TRBJ2-1, with D possibly being TRBD2 (6 bases). Germline V gene sequence: CDR1 SEHNR, CDR2 FQNEAQ (reference sequence). The length of the CDR3 is 19 residues. The CDR3 nucleotides are TGTGCGAAGCCTGGAGCAGCTGGGGAGGAGGCACGGTCGTACAATGAGCAGTTCTTC. It translates to CAKPGAAGEEARSYNEQFF.

In its sample, this clonotype was seen a few times. The V call is TRBV6-2 or TRBV6-3, the J call TRBJ2-6, with TRBD1 matching 7 bases. The CDR3 runs 17 residues. J lost 0 bases, V lost 7 bases, and 9 bases had no gene match. Germline CDR1 reads MNHEY; CDR2 reads SVGEGT. The CDR3 loop reads CASNYGTANSGANVLTF. CDR3 bases: TGTGCCAGCAACTACGGGACAGCTAACTCTGGGGCCAACGTCCTGACTTTC.

A single count supports this clonotype. The V gene is TRBV11-2, the J gene TRBJ2-3; 13 bases map to TRBD2. There are 20 residues in the CDR3. Germline assignment: CDR1 SGHAT and CDR2 FQNNGV. J was trimmed by 4 bases and V by 4 bases; bases with no gene match: 17. The CDR3 region is CASSSTWTSGRGVGSDTQYF. The CDR3, as DNA: TGTGCCAGCAGCTCGACTTGGACTAGCGGGAGAGGAGTGGGCTCAGATACGCAGTATTTT.

V is TRBV2 and J is TRBJ1-5; possibly TRBD1 for D (6 bases). CDR1 is SNHLY and CDR2 is FYNNEI in the germline V gene. V was trimmed by 6 bases and J by 3 bases, leaving 24 bases between them. The CDR3 is 18 amino acids. This chain's CDR3 is CASSETGFLVLDNQPQHF. For the CDR3, the DNA is TGTGCCAGCAGCGAAACAGGGTTCTTGGTTCTCGACAATCAGCCCCAGCATTTT.

V usage is TRBV10-3 and J usage is TRBJ2-7; 7 bases map to TRBD2. V shed 6 bases and J 3 bases; nucleotides not matched to a gene: 11. This CDR3 comprises 15 residues. Germline loops: CDR1 ENHRY, CDR2 SYGVKD. The CDR3 region is CAISPLGLGSYEQYF. CDR3 coding DNA: TGTGCCATCAGCCCCCTAGGACTAGGGAGCTACGAGCAGTACTTC.

The J gene is TRBJ2-5, the V gene TRBV9, with D hard to call. The J call may be in error: the DNA end matches TRBJ2-7 better. CDR3 size: 13 residues. In germline, CDR1 is SGDLS, CDR2 YYNGEE. The CDR3 nucleotides read TGTGCCAGCAGCGTAGATCGAACCAACGAGCAGTACTTC. Its translation is CASSVDRTNEQYF.

This rearrangement joins TRBV12-3 or TRBV12-4 to TRBJ2-3, with D maybe TRBD1 (6 bases). The CDR3 is 14 amino acids. Trimming took off 0 bases at V and 11 bases at J, with 15 bases between the two ends. CDR3 loop: CASSLARGADVQYF. CDR3 DNA sequence: TGTGCCAGCAGTTTAGCCAGGGGAGCAGATGTGCAGTATTTT.

This clonotype was counted a single time. The rearrangement uses TRBV20-1 and TRBJ2-5; tentative D call: TRBD1 (7 bases). Trimming took 6 bases from V and 11 from J, leaving 25 bases between them. Germline-derived CDR1 and CDR2 are DFQATT and SNEGSKA (reference sequence). This CDR3 region has 14 residues. The CDR3 DNA sequence: TGCAGTGCCCAGGGGGGCTTACCCTACAATGAGCAGTACTTC. As protein: CSAQGGLPYNEQYF.

The chain recombines TRBV5-1 with TRBJ1-1, with D perhaps matching TRBD1 (5 bases). The CDR3 extends over 11 amino acids. The germline V and J ends were trimmed by 3 bases and 7 bases, with 7 bases remaining between them. Germline CDR1 reads SGHRS; CDR2 reads YFSETQ. In DNA form, the CDR3 reads TGCGCCAGCAGCTCCGGACATGAAGCTTTCTTT. This sequence encodes CASSSGHEAFF.

There are many counts of this clonotype. This chain links TRBV29-1 with TRBJ2-7; no reliable D call. Germline V gives CDR1 SQVTM, CDR2 ANQGSEA. The CDR3 runs to 13 residues. V shed 3 bases and J shed 2 bases, with 11 bases lying between them. The CDR3 loop reads CSVEKTRPYEQYF. The CDR3 DNA is TGCAGCGTTGAGAAGACAAGGCCCTACGAGCAGTACTTC.

The chain links TRBV6-2 or TRBV6-3 to TRBJ2-7; 8 bases are a match to TRBD1. J lost 2 bases, V lost 0 bases, and 9 bases had no gene match. CDR1 and CDR2 (germline): MNHEY, SVGEGT. CDR3 length equals 17 residues. The CDR3 region has the DNA TGTGCCAGCAGTTACTCGACCTGGACAGGGAATCCCTACGAGCAGTACTTC. Encoded protein: CASSYSTWTGNPYEQYF.